This is a list of T cell receptor beta chains from one sample in a study of cytomegalovirus exposure and HLA in healthy donors. Generated by immunoSEQ multiplex PCR, the TCRdb table keeps only in-frame clones and is missing some. Of 150,000 to 200,000 clones listed, about four fifths are singletons. Material: PBMCs. These receptors came from a woman between 50 and 59 years old in good health and CMV-seronegative. CDR3s include the opening cysteine and the closing phenylalanine or tryptophan. Fields, in order: D gene, V gene, CDR3 length, clone size, J gene, CDR3 DNA, CDR3 protein. D genes are given only for firm matches. Size is omitted from some rows. Given values are once, few, many or a class for expanded clones.

D: NA; V: TRBV9; length: 17; size: NA; J: TRBJ2-2; DNA: TGTGCCAGCAGCCCCGGGGACTCCCGCTCGAACACCGGGGAGCTGTTTTTT; CDR3: CASSPGDSRSNTGELFF
D: NA; V: TRBV5-4; length: 15; size: NA; J: TRBJ2-1; DNA: TGTGCCAGCAGCTTTTTCCTCACATCTTCCAATGAGCAGTTCTTC; CDR3: CASSFFLTSSNEQFF
D: NA; V: TRBV11-1; length: 16; size: NA; J: TRBJ2-3; DNA: TGTGCCAGCAGCCGAGGTAGCGGAGTGAGCACAGATACGCAGTATTTT; CDR3: CASSRGSGVSTDTQYF
D: NA; V: TRBV9; length: 15; size: NA; J: TRBJ2-5; DNA: TGTGCCAGCAGCGTAGGACCGACTGGGCAAGAGACCCAGTACTTC; CDR3: CASSVGPTGQETQYF
D: NA; V: TRBV11-3; length: 16; size: NA; J: TRBJ2-2; DNA: TGTGCCAGCAGCTTAGGGATCCACGGAGACACCGGGGAGCTGTTTTTT; CDR3: CASSLGIHGDTGELFF
D: TRBD2; V: TRBV11-2; length: 16; size: NA; J: TRBJ2-5; DNA: TGTGCCAGCAGCTTAGGGCAGCGGGGGGGCCGGGAGACCCAGTACTTC; CDR3: CASSLGQRGGRETQYF
D: NA; V: TRBV9; length: 13; size: NA; J: TRBJ1-1; DNA: TGTGCCAGCAGCCCCACACTATACACTGAAGCTTTCTTT; CDR3: CASSPTLYTEAFF
D: NA; V: TRBV5-1; length: 14; size: few; J: TRBJ2-5; DNA: TGCGCCAGCAGCCAACCGACAGGGACTAGGACCCAGTACTTC; CDR3: CASSQPTGTRTQYF
D: NA; V: TRBV5-1; length: 16; size: NA; J: TRBJ2-2; DNA: TGCGCCAGCAGCTTGGTACAGGGCACGAACACCGGGGAGCTGTTTTTT; CDR3: CASSLVQGTNTGELFF
D: TRBD1; V: TRBV7-9; length: 15; size: NA; J: TRBJ2-7; DNA: TGTGCCAGCAGCTTAGAGACAGGGGGCGGCTACGAGCAGTACTTC; CDR3: CASSLETGGGYEQYF
D: NA; V: TRBV15; length: 14; size: NA; J: TRBJ1-6; DNA: TGTGCCACCAGCAGAGGGACAGTAGGGTCACCCCTCCACTTT; CDR3: CATSRGTVGSPLHF
D: TRBD1; V: TRBV7-2; length: 16; size: NA; J: TRBJ2-7; DNA: TGTGCCAGCAGCTCCTCATTACAGGGGAGCTCCTACGAGCAGTACTTC; CDR3: CASSSSLQGSSYEQYF
D: NA; V: TRBV7-9; length: 11; size: few; J: TRBJ2-7; DNA: TGTGCCAGCAGCTTACTATACGAGCAGTACTTC; CDR3: CASSLLYEQYF